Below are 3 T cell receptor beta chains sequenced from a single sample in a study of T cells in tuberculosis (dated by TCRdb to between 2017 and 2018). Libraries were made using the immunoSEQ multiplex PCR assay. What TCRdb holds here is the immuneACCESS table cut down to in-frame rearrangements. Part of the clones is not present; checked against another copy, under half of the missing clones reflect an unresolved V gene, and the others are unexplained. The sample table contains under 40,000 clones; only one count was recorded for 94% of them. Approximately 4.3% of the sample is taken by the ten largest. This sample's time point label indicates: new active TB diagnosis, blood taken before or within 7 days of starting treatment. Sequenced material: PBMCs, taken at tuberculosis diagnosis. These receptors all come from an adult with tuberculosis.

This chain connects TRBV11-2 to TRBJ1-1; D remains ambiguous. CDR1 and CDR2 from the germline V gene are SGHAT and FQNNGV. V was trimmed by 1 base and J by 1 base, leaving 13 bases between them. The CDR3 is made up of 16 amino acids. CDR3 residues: CASSLVRSPRNTEAFF. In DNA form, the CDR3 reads TGTGCCAGCAGCTTAGTGCGCTCGCCTAGGAACACTGAAGCTTTCTTT.

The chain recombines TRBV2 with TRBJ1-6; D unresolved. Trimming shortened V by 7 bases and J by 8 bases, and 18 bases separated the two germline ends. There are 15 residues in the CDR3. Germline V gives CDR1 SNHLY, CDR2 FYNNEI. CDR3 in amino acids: CASMTGLLRDSPLHF. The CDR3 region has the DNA TGTGCCAGCATGACGGGGTTGCTTAGAGATTCACCCCTCCACTTT.

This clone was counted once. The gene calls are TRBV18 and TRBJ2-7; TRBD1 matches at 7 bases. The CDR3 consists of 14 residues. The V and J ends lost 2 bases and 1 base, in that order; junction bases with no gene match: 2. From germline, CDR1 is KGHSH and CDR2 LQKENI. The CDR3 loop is CASSPATGSYEQYF. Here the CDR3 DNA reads TGTGCCAGCTCACCAGCGACAGGGTCCTACGAGCAGTACTTC.